This T cell receptor (beta chain) was recovered during a study of cytomegalovirus exposure and HLA in healthy donors. Study-level findings and limits: Association of approximately 16,000 TCR beta sequences with HLA alleles was found at 0.05 false discovery rate in a later analysis. Some public TCRs appeared in many individuals, while most sequences were rare. An Asian-associated ancestry cluster reportedly showed fewer N-insertions than the approximately 690-donor mean in a later analysis.

The study sampled nominally healthy donors, though unrecorded immune exposures were likely. PCR primers comprised 60 Vbeta and 13 Jbeta primers. Here immunoSEQ multiplex PCR was the method, and the copy in TCRdb shows in-frame clones only, minus some. The sample shows about 190,000 clones, roughly 77% of them seen only once. The CDR3 length is 18 residues. Trimming shortened V by 2 bases and J by 2 bases, and 19 bases separated the two germline ends. The germline V gene has CDR1 MDHEN and CDR2 SYDVKM. In regard to this clone: Its antigen is still unknown.

V and J are TRBV28 and TRBJ2-4; TRBD1 might be the D (6 bases). The clonotype was recovered from a woman aged 50 to 65 in good health and CMV-seronegative. Sequencing used PBMCs. CDR3 nucleotides: TGTGCCAGCAGTTTAGTACAGGGAGTCAGTGGGTCCAAAAACATTCAGTACTTC. It yields the protein CASSLVQGVSGSKNIQYF.